Following are 30 T cell receptor beta chains from one sample sequenced in a study of T-cell reconstitution after alpha-beta-depleted transplantation in children. This sample's TCRbeta library carried unique molecular identifier barcodes. TCRdb re-called the PCR reads with MiXCR, one entry per CDR3 protein. The sample holds hundreds of thousands of distinct CDR3 sequences, under 9.5% seen once. This specimen consisted of PBMCs, mostly from graft donor cells, obtained 180 days after TCRalphabeta/CD19-depleted stem cell transplant. The receptors were sampled from a male patient between 5 and 17 years old who had a stem cell transplant for acute lymphoblastic leukemia, so the T cells may come from the graft donor.

This clonotype was seen many times. V usage is TRBV12-3 or TRBV12-4 and J usage is TRBJ2-6, with 7 bases matching TRBD2. Trimming at V came to 0 bases and at J to 2 bases, leaving 7 bases not matched to a gene. The length of the CDR3 is 18 residues. The CDR3 is CASSLAQKGGAGANVLTF. In DNA, the CDR3 is TGTGCCAGCAGTTTAGCCCAAAAGGGAGGGGCTGGGGCCAACGTCCTGACTTTC.

In this sample, this clonotype turned up once. A much larger clone sits a single nucleotide away, making a read error possible. This chain links TRBV29-1 with TRBJ2-4, with 8 bases aligning to TRBD1. The CDR3 runs to 13 residues. The V and J ends lost 5 bases and 3 bases, in that order; junction bases with no gene match: 3. Looked up from germline, CDR1 is SQVTM and CDR2 is ANQGSEA. For the CDR3, the DNA is TGCAGCGTTCAGGGGGCCGACAAAAACATTCAGTACTTC. Amino acids: CSVQGADKNIQYF.

This clonotype was found many times. V gene TRBV9 combines with J gene TRBJ2-2, with D perhaps matching TRBD1 (6 bases). The CDR3 sequence is 15 residues long. V was cut by 3 bases and J by 3 bases, with 12 bases left in between. Germline V gives CDR1 SGDLS, CDR2 YYNGEE. The DNA of the CDR3 is TGTGCCAGCAGCGAAACAGGGCGTTACACCGGGGAGCTGTTTTTT. Amino acid sequence: CASSETGRYTGELFF.

In this sample, this clonotype turned up many times. This chain joins TRBV12-3 or TRBV12-4 and TRBJ1-5; D unresolved. V lost 2 bases to trimming and J lost 3 bases, with 5 bases between them. There are 13 residues in the CDR3. CDR3 residues: CASSLQINQPQHF. The CDR3 DNA is TGTGCCAGCAGTTTACAGATCAATCAGCCCCAGCATTTT.

This clonotype has a count of ten or more. The chain uses TRBV10-3 and TRBJ2-1; perhaps D is TRBD1 or TRBD2 (5 bases each). Germline V lookup: CDR1 ENHRY, CDR2 SYGVKD. V was cut by 3 bases and J by 4 bases, with 13 bases left in between. This CDR3 is built from 15 residues. The CDR3 loop is CAISERRDLYNEQFF. Here the CDR3 DNA reads TGTGCCATCAGTGAAAGACGGGACCTTTACAATGAGCAGTTCTTC.

In this sample, this clonotype turned up a few times. The chain combines TRBV18 with TRBJ2-1; D possibly corresponds to TRBD1 (6 bases). Germline V gene data show CDR1 as KGHSH and CDR2 as LQKENI. This CDR3 is 16 amino acids long. Trimming shortened V by 3 bases and J by 0 bases, and 12 bases separated the two germline ends. The CDR3 protein is CASSPNTGSSYNEQFF. The CDR3 nucleotides are TGTGCCAGCTCACCGAATACAGGGAGCTCCTACAATGAGCAGTTCTTC. The variable domain in full, with the rest retrieved from reference TRBV18 and TRBJ2-1, is NAGVMQNPRHLVRRRGQEARLRCSPMKGHSHVYWYRQLPEEGLKFMVYLQKENIIDESGMPKERFSAEFPKEGPSILRIQQVVRGDSAAYFCASSPNTGSSYNEQFFGPGTRLTVL.

In this sample, this clonotype turned up many times. The chain joins TRBV3-1 to TRBJ2-1; TRBD1 or TRBD2 may be the D gene (5 bases each). Germline V gene sequence: CDR1 LGHDT, CDR2 YNNKEL (reference sequence). V lost 3 bases, J lost 4 bases, and 22 bases lay in between. The CDR3 is made up of 18 amino acids. CDR3 amino acids: CASSHLRLRDGPYNEQFF. CDR3 sequence (DNA): TGTGCCAGCAGCCATCTGAGGCTCCGGGACGGACCTTACAATGAGCAGTTCTTC.

This clonotype occurred many times. The chain couples TRBV29-1 to TRBJ2-2; D possibly matches TRBD1 or TRBD2 (5 bases each). This CDR3 is 14 amino acids long. Per the germline V gene, CDR1 is SQVTM and CDR2 is ANQGSEA. V dropped 6 bases and J dropped 4 bases, with 15 bases sitting between them. The CDR3 loop reads CSVAGTSTTGELFF. The CDR3 DNA is TGCAGCGTCGCCGGGACCTCGACCACCGGGGAGCTGTTTTTT.

This clonotype appeared many times. The chain uses TRBV18 and TRBJ2-5; no definite D call. There are 14 residues in the CDR3. Germline loops: CDR1 KGHSH, CDR2 LQKENI. V dropped 0 bases and J dropped 3 bases, with 8 bases sitting between them. The CDR3 loop reads CASSPPQREETQYF. DNA of the CDR3: TGTGCCAGCTCACCACCGCAAAGGGAAGAGACCCAGTACTTC.

This clonotype was counted only a few times. The chain joins TRBV19 to TRBJ2-1, with 8 bases identical to TRBD2. From germline, CDR1 is LNHDA and CDR2 SQIVND (reference sequence). V gave up 3 bases and J gave up 6 bases; unmatched junction bases: 7. The CDR3 totals 15 residues. CDR3 nucleotide sequence: TGTGCCAGTAGTATCGGGATAGCGGGACTCAATGAGCAGTTCTTC. This translates into CASSIGIAGLNEQFF. Full variable domain (outside the CDR3, taken from reference TRBV19 and TRBJ2-1): DGGITQSPKYLFRKEGQNVTLSCEQNLNHDAMYWYRQDPGQGLRLIYYSQIVNDFQKGDIAEGYSVSREKKESFPLTVTSAQKNPTAFYLCASSIGIAGLNEQFFGPGTRLTVL.

This clonotype was seen ten or more times. This chain uses TRBV20-1 with TRBJ1-4; D not resolved. This CDR3 region has 15 residues. Germline V gene lookup returns CDR1 DFQATT and CDR2 SNEGSKA (reference sequence). The ends were cut back, 0 bases at V and 4 bases at J, with 12 bases in the middle. CDR3 in amino acids: CSARDPQVLNEKLFF. CDR3 DNA sequence: TGCAGTGCTAGAGATCCCCAGGTCCTTAATGAAAAACTGTTTTTT.

This clonotype has a count of ten or more. The genes are TRBV20-1 and TRBJ2-5, with TRBD1 matching over 7 bases. This CDR3 is built from 12 residues. Germline V gives CDR1 DFQATT, CDR2 SNEGSKA (reference sequence). V dropped 6 bases and J dropped 4; count of bases not matched to a gene: 5. DNA for the CDR3: TGCAGTGCCCTAACAGGGGTAGAGACCCAGTACTTC. Translation: CSALTGVETQYF.

This clonotype was seen repeatedly, ten times or more. The CDR3 spells CASSFPTWSGDRRSRDEKLFF. CDR3 bases: TGTGCCAGCAGTTTCCCCACGTGGAGTGGGGACAGACGGTCTCGAGATGAAAAACTGTTTTTT. The chain carries TRBV28 and TRBJ1-4, with TRBD1 matching 7 bases. Germline trimming cut 3 bases from V and 6 bases from J; bases unmatched to any gene: 25. Germline CDR1 is MDHEN and CDR2 is SYDVKM. CDR3 length: 21 amino acids.

This clonotype was detected many times. The chain couples TRBV7-9 to TRBJ2-3; 8 positions agree with TRBD2. Germline CDR1 SEHNR, CDR2 FQNEAQ (reference sequence). This CDR3 has 13 amino acids. V lost 8 bases and J lost 4; bases outside the gene matches: 5. DNA for the CDR3: TGTGCCAGCGGGACTAGAGCTGCAGATACGCAGTATTTT. It is translated as CASGTRAADTQYF.

In this sample, this clonotype turned up many times. V is TRBV5-1 and J is TRBJ1-5; 9 nucleotides line up with TRBD1. V shed 0 bases, J shed 5 bases, and the junction held 6 bases outside the gene matches. The CDR3 consists of 16 residues. The germline gives CDR1 SGHRS, CDR2 YFSETQ. This CDR3 reads CASSLGDREGDQPQHF. The CDR3 coding sequence is TGCGCCAGCAGCTTGGGGGACAGGGAAGGTGATCAGCCCCAGCATTTT.

There are many counts of this clonotype. The rearrangement joins TRBV4-2 to TRBJ2-7, with a possible D match to TRBD2 (6 bases). The V end was cut by 0 bases, the J end by 4 bases, with 10 bases between. The length of the CDR3 is 14 residues. CDR1 is LGHNA, CDR2 YNFKEQ, per germline. Here the CDR3 DNA reads TGTGCCAGCAGCCAAGAGGGCGGGGAGTACGAGCAGTACTTC. The encoded protein is CASSQEGGEYEQYF.

Many counts were recorded for this clonotype. The chain carries TRBV7-6 and TRBJ2-7, with D unresolved. The V gene's germline CDR1 is SGHVS and CDR2 FNYEAQ. The length of the CDR3 is 15 residues. V was clipped by 1 base and J by 3 bases, with 13 bases between them. This chain's CDR3 is CASSLGSQDYYEQYF. CDR3 nucleotides: TGTGCCAGCAGCTTAGGTTCGCAGGATTACTACGAGCAGTACTTC.

This clonotype was found many times. The V gene is TRBV27, the J gene TRBJ2-1; 8 bases match TRBD2. The CDR3 runs to 16 residues. V was pared by 5 bases and J by 6 bases, with 12 bases of the junction left unmatched. Per the germline V gene, CDR1 is MNHEY and CDR2 is SMNVEV (reference sequence). In DNA, the CDR3 is TGTGCCAGCAGTATACAATCTAGCGGGCCAAGCAATGAGCAGTTCTTC. Amino acids: CASSIQSSGPSNEQFF.

This clonotype was observed many times. V is TRBV20-1 and J is TRBJ2-4; TRBD2 matches at 10 bases. Germline V lookup: CDR1 DFQATT, CDR2 SNEGSKA (reference sequence). V gave up 2 bases and J gave up 1 base; unmatched junction bases: 8. CDR3 size: 17 residues. The CDR3 here is CSARLGAGGPAKNIQYF. CDR3 coding DNA: TGCAGTGCTAGACTTGGAGCGGGAGGGCCGGCCAAAAACATTCAGTACTTC.

Comments on this clonotype: This could be a read error, since a much larger clone is one nucleotide away. Since no conserved phenylalanine or tryptophan closes the CDR3, a read error is the likely cause. This chain joins TRBV4-1 and TRBJ2-1; 7 bases line up with TRBD1. CDR1 and CDR2 from the germline V gene are MGHRA and YSYEKL. The CDR3 sequence is 15 residues long. The V and J ends lost 1 base and 3 bases, in that order; junction bases with no gene match: 3. This CDR3 is CASSQVQGDYNEQFS. CDR3 DNA: TGCGCCAGCAGCCAAGTGCAGGGGGACTACAATGAGCAGTTCTCC.

This clonotype was seen repeatedly, ten times or more. The rearrangement uses TRBV11-2 and TRBJ1-5, with a tentative D call TRBD1 (6 bases). The germline V gene has CDR1 SGHAT and CDR2 FQNNGV. CDR3 length equals 18 residues. V was trimmed by 1 base and J by 0 bases, leaving 16 bases between them. This chain's CDR3 is CASSLGQGMWGSNQPQHF. The CDR3 DNA sequence: TGTGCCAGCAGCTTAGGTCAGGGGATGTGGGGTAGCAATCAGCCCCAGCATTTT.

In this sample, this clonotype turned up many times. V usage is TRBV6-5 and J usage is TRBJ1-1; tentative D call: TRBD1 (5 bases). Germline CDR1 reads MNHEY; CDR2 reads SVGAGI. The CDR3 totals 12 residues. V lost 8 bases to trimming and J lost 4 bases, with 11 bases between them. Here the CDR3 reads CASLLRGTEAFF. CDR3 bases: TGTGCCAGCCTCCTAAGGGGCACTGAAGCTTTCTTT.

This clonotype was detected ten times or more. This sequence joins TRBV6-1 and TRBJ2-4; a weak D match, TRBD2 (5 bases). CDR1 is MNHNS, CDR2 SASEGT, per germline. This CDR3 has 17 residues. Trimming removed 6 bases at V and 3 bases at J, with 21 bases between. CDR3 bases: TGTGCCAGCAGCTGGGTATGGGCAGCGGCTGACAAAAACATTCAGTACTTC. Its translation: CASSWVWAAADKNIQYF.

The sample holds many counts of this clonotype. This CDR3 is CATAGYRVHQPQHF. The CDR3 DNA reads as TGTGCCACCGCGGGGTACAGGGTCCATCAGCCCCAGCATTTT. The V and J genes are TRBV24-1 and TRBJ1-5, with D perhaps TRBD1 (6 bases). CDR1 is KGHDR and CDR2 is SFDVKD in the germline V gene. CDR3 length: 14 amino acids. Trimming pared 9 bases from V and 5 bases from J, leaving 16 bases between.

The chain is built from TRBV15 and TRBJ1-6, with TRBD1 as a possible D gene (5 bases). Per the germline V gene, CDR1 is LNHNV and CDR2 is YYDKDF (reference sequence). The CDR3 extends over 17 amino acids. The V gene lost 1 base and the J gene lost 8 bases, with 18 bases spanning the gap. CDR3 in amino acids: CATSRGTGLGDYSPLHF. CDR3 in DNA: TGTGCCACCAGCAGAGGGACGGGTTTGGGGGACTATTCACCCCTCCACTTT.

This clonotype was seen many times. The chain has TRBV3-1 and TRBJ2-5; D remains unclear. Per the germline V gene, CDR1 is LGHDT and CDR2 is YNNKEL (reference sequence). The CDR3 contains 16 residues. The germline V and J ends were trimmed by 6 bases and 2 bases, with 19 bases remaining between them. CDR3 sequence: CASRRTATAIQETQYF. For the CDR3, the DNA is TGTGCCAGCAGACGTACAGCCACAGCGATACAAGAGACCCAGTACTTC.

This clonotype was seen only a few times. This rearrangement joins TRBV7-6 to TRBJ2-1, with D perhaps given as TRBD1 or TRBD2 (5 bases each). CDR1 and CDR2 from the germline V gene are SGHVS and FNYEAQ. The CDR3 contains 19 residues. V gave up 3 bases and J gave up 2 bases, with 23 bases separating them. The CDR3 DNA reads as TGTGCCAGCAGCTTGGTCCTGGTAGAGGGGCCCCCACCCTACAATGAGCAGTTCTTC. Translating gives CASSLVLVEGPPPYNEQFF.

There are many counts of this clonotype. The V and J genes are TRBV25-1 and TRBJ2-5; the D gene is possibly TRBD1 (6 bases). The V and J ends lost 3 bases and 5 bases respectively, with 10 bases between them. The germline V gene has CDR1 MGHDK and CDR2 SYGVNS. The CDR3 length is 13 residues. The chain's CDR3 is CASSDSRGETQYF. The CDR3 DNA reads TGTGCCAGCAGTGACTCCAGGGGTGAGACCCAGTACTTC.

Many counts were recorded for this clonotype. For the CDR3, the DNA is TGCGCCAGCAGCTTGGTGACCCCCAACACCGGGGAGCTGTTTTTT. Its translation is CASSLVTPNTGELFF. The chain employs TRBV5-1 and TRBJ2-2, with no clear D. The germline gives CDR1 SGHRS, CDR2 YFSETQ. There are 15 residues in the CDR3. V lost 0 bases, J lost 2 bases, and 8 bases lay in between.

This clonotype has a count of ten or more. The chain employs TRBV7-9 and TRBJ2-7; unclear D gene. CDR1 is SEHNR and CDR2 is FQNEAQ in the germline V gene (reference sequence). The V gene lost 11 bases and the J gene lost 4 bases, with 15 bases spanning the gap. CDR3 size: 12 residues. CDR3 coding DNA: TGTGCCTCAGCAGTCACAGCGTACGAGCAGTACTTC. Translation gives CASAVTAYEQYF.